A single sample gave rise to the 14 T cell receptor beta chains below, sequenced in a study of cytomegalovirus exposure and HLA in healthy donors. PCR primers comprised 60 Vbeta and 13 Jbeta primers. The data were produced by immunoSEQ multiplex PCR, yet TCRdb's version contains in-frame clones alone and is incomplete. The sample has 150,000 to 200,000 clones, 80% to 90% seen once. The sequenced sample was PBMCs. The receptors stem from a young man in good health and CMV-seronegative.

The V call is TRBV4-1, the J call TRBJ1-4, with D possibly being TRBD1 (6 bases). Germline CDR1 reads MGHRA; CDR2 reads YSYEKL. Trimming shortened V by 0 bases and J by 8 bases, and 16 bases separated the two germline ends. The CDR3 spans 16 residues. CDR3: CASSQDSSAGEEKLFF. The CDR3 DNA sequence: TGCGCCAGCAGCCAAGATAGCTCGGCAGGGGAGGAAAAACTGTTTTTT.

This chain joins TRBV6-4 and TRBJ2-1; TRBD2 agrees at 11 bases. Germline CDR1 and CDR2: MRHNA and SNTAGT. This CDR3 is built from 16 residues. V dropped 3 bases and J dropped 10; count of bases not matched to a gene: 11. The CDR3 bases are TGTGCCAGCAGTGATTTAGCGGGAGGGCCCTCTGGCGAGCAGTTCTTC. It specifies CASSDLAGGPSGEQFF.

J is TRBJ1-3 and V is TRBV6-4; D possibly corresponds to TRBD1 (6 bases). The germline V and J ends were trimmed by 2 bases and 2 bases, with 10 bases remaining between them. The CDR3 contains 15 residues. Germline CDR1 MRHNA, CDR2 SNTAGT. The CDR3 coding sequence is TGTGCCAGCAGTGACGGGGGGGGCCCTGGAAACACCATATATTTT. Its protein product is CASSDGGGPGNTIYF.

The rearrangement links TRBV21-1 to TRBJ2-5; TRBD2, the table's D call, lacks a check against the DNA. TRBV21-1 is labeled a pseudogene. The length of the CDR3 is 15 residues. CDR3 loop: CASSKGGLGCETQYF. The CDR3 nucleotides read TGTGCCAGCAGCAAAGGTGGACTAGGGTGCGAGACCCAGTACTTC.

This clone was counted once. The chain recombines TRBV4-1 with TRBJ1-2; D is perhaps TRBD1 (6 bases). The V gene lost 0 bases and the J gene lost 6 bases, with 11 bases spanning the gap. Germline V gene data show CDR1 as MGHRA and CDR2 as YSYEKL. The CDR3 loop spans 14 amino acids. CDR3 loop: CASSQEYRVDGYTF. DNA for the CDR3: TGCGCCAGCAGCCAAGAGTACAGGGTGGATGGCTACACCTTC.

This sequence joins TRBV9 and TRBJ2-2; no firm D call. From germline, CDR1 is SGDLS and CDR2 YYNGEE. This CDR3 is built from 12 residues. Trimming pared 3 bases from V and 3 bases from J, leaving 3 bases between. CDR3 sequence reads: CASSADTGELFF. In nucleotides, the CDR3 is TGTGCCAGCAGCGCCGACACCGGGGAGCTGTTTTTT.

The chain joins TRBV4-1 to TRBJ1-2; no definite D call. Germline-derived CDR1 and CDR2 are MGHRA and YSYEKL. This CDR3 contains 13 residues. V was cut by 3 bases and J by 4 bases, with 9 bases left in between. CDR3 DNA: TGCGCCAGCAGCCAGGGCAGTCTCTATGGCTACACCTTC. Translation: CASSQGSLYGYTF.

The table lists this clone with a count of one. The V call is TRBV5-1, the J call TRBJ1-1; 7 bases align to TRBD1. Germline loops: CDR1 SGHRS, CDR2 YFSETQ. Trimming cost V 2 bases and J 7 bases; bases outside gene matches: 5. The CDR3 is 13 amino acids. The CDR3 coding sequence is TGCGCCAGCAGCTTAATAGGGGGCCTTGAAGCTTTCTTT. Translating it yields CASSLIGGLEAFF.

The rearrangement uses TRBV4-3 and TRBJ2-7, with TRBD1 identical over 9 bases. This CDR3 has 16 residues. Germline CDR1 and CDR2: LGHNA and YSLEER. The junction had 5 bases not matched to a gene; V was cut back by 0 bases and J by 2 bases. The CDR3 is CASSQDPRQGAYEQYF. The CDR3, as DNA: TGCGCCAGCAGCCAAGATCCCCGACAGGGGGCCTACGAGCAGTACTTC.

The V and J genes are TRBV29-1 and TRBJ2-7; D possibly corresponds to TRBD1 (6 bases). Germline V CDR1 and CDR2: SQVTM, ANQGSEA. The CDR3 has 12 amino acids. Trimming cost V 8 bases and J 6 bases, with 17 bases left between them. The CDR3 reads CSQATRGGEQYF. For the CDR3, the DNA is TGCAGCCAAGCGACCAGGGGCGGCGAGCAGTACTTC.

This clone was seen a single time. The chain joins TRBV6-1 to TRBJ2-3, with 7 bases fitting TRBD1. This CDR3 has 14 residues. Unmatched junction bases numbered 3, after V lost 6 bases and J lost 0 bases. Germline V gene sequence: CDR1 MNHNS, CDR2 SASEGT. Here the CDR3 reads CASRTGLSTDTQYF. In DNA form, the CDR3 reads TGTGCCAGCAGGACAGGGCTCAGCACAGATACGCAGTATTTT.

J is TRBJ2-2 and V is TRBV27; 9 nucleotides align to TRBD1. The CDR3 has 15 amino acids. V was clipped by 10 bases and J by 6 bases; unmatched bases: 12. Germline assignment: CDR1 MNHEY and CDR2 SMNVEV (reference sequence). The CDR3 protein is CATTRDRVPAGELFF. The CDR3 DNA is TGTGCCACTACGAGGGACAGGGTCCCAGCCGGGGAGCTGTTTTTT.

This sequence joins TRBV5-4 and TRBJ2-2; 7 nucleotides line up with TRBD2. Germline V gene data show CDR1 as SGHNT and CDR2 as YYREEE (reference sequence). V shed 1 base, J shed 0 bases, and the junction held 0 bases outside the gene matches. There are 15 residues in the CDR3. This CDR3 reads CASSLTSANTGELFF. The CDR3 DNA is TGTGCCAGCAGCTTGACTAGCGCGAACACCGGGGAGCTGTTTTTT.

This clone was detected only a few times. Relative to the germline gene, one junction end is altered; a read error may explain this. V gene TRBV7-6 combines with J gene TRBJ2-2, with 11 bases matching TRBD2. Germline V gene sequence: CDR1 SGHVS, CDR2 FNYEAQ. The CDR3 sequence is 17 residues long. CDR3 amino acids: CASTWASGRPPTGELFF. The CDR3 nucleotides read TGTGCCAGCACTTGGGCTAGCGGGAGGCCTCCCACCGGAGAGCTGTTTTTT. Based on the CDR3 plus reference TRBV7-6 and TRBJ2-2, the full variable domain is GAGVSQSPRYKVTKRGQDVALRCDPISGHVSLYWYRQALGQGPEFLTYFNYEAQQDKSGLPNDRFSAERPEGSISTLTIQRTEQRDSAMYRCASTWASGRPPTGELFFGEGSRLTVL.